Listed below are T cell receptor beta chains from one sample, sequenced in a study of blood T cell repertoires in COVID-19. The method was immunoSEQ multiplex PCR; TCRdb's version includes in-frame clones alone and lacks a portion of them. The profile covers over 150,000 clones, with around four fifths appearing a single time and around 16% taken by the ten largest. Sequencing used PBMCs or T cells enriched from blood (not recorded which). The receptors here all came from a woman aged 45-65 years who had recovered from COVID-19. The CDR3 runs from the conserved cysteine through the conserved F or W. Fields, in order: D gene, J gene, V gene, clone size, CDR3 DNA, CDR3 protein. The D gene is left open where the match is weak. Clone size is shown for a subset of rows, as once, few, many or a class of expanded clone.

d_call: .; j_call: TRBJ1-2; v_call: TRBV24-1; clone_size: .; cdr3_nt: TGTGCCACCAGTGACCCTTTCTATGGCTACACCTTC; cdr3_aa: CATSDPFYGYTF
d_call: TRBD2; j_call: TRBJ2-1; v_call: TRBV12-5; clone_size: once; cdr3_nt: TGTGCTAGTGGTTATAGCGGGAGGGCCAGTAATGAGCAGTTCTTC; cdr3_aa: CASGYSGRASNEQFF
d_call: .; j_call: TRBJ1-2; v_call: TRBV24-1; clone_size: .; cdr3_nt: TGTGCCACCAGTAACGAGGACACGAACTATGGCTACACCTTC; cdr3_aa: CATSNEDTNYGYTF
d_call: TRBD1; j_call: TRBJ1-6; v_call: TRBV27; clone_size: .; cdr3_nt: TGTGCCAGCAGTTTATTGGACAGGGAGTATTCACCCCTCCACTTT; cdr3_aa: CASSLLDREYSPLHF
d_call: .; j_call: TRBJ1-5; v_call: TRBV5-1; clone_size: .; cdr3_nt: TGCGCCAGCAGCTTTGACGGAGTCAATCAGCCCCAGCATTTT; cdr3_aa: CASSFDGVNQPQHF
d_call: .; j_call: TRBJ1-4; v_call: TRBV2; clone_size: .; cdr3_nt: TGTGCCAGCACCCTATCAAACCCCAATGAAAAACTGTTTTTT; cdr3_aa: CASTLSNPNEKLFF
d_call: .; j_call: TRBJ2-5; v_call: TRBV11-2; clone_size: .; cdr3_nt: TGTGCCAGCAGCTTAGATTCGTCGGGGACCCAGTACTTC; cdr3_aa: CASSLDSSGTQYF
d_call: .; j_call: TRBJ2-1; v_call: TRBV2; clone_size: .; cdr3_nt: TGTGCCAGCAGCCCCCGGGGGTCATACAATGAGCAGTTCTTC; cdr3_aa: CASSPRGSYNEQFF
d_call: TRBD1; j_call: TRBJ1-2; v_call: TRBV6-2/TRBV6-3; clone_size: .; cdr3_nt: TGTGCCAGCAGCCGAAGACAGGGCCGAGCCTATGGCTACACCTTC; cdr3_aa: CASSRRQGRAYGYTF
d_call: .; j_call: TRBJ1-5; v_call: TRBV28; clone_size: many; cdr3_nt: TGTGCCAGCAGTTACCCGGACAGTAATCAGCCCCAGCATTTT; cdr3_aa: CASSYPDSNQPQHF
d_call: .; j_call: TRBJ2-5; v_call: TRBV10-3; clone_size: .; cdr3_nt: TGTGCCATTTCACAGGGCCGGGAGACCCAGTACTTC; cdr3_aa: CAISQGRETQYF
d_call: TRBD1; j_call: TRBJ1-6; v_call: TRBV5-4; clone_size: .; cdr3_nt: TGTGCCAGCAGCTCCGACAGGGCTAATTCACCCCTCCACTTT; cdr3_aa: CASSSDRANSPLHF
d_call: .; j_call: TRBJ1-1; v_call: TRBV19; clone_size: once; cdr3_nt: TGTGCCAGTAGTATCGGTAAAATAATGAACACTGAAGCTTTCTTT; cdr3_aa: CASSIGKIMNTEAFF
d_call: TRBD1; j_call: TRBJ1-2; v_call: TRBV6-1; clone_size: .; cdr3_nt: TGTGCCAGCAGTGAACAGGGGGCCTATGGCTACACCTTC; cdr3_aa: CASSEQGAYGYTF
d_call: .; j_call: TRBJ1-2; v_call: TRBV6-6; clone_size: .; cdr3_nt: TGTGCCAGCAGTCCCCTGCCCACCTTACAGGGAGCGCATGGCTACACCTTC; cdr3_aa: CASSPLPTLQGAHGYTF
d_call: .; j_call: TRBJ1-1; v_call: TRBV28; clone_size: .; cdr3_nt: TGTGCCAGCAGGGGGGCGACTGAAGCTTTCTTT; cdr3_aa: CASRGATEAFF